The entry that follows covers one T cell receptor beta chain sequence. The data are from a study of control samples from healthy donors and cancer patients. CDR1 is MDHEN and CDR2 is SYDVKM in the germline V gene. V lost 7 bases, J lost 0 bases, and 16 bases lay in between. The CDR3 spans 15 residues. Libraries were prepared by immunoSEQ multiplex PCR; TCRdb keeps only in-frame clonotypes and omits some of them. The sample contains 190,000 or so clones, over 85% of which appear only once. The clonotype comes from a man aged 18-30 years in good health. The chain is built from TRBV28 and TRBJ2-7; D might be TRBD2 (7 bases). The sample taken for sequencing was blood. This CDR3 reads CASTTLGGRSYEQYF. CDR3 in DNA: TGTGCCAGCACTACACTGGGGGGGCGCTCCTACGAGCAGTACTTC.